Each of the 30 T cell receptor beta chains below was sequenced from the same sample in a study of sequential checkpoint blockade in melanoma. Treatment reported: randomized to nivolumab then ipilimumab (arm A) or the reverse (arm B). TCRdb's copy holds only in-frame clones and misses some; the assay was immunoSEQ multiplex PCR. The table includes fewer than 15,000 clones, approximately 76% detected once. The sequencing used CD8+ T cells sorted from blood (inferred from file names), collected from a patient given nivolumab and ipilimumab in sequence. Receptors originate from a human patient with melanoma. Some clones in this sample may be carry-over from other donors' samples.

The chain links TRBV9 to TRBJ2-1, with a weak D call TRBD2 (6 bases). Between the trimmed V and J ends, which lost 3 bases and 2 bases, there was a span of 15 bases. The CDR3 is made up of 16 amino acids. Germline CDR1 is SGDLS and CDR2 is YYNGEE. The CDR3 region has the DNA TGTGCCAGCAGCGCCCGCCCCGGGGGAACCTACAATGAGCAGTTCTTC. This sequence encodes CASSARPGGTYNEQFF.

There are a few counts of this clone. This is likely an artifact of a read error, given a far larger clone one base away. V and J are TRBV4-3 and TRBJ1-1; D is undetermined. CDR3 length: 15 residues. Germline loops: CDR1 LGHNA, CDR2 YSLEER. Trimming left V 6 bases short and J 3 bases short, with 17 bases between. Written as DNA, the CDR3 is TGCGCCAGCAGTTTGGAGGCCCTCGCGGACACTGAAGCTTTCTTT. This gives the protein CASSLEALADTEAFF.

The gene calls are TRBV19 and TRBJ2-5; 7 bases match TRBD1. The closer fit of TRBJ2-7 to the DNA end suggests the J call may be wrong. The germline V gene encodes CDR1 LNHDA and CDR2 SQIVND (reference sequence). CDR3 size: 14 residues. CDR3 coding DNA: TGTGCCAGTAGTGTGGCCGGGACAGCCTACGAGCAGTACTTC. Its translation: CASSVAGTAYEQYF.

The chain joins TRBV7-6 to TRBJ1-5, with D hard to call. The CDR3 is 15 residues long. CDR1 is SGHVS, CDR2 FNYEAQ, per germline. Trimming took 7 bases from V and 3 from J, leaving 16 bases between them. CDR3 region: CASTAPEGYNQPQHF. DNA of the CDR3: TGTGCCAGCACCGCCCCTGAGGGTTACAATCAGCCCCAGCATTTT.

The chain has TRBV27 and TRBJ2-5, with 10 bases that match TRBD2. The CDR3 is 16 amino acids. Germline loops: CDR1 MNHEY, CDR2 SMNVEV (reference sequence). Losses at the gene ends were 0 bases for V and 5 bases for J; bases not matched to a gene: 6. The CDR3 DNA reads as TGTGCCAGCAGTTTATCGTGGCTAGCGGGGGCCGAGACCCAGTACTTC. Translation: CASSLSWLAGAETQYF.

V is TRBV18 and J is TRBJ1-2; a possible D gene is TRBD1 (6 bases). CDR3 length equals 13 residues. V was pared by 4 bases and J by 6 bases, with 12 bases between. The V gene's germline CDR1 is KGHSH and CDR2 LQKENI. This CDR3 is CASSLNAGDGYTF. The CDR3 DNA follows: TGTGCCAGCTCACTAAACGCAGGGGATGGCTACACCTTC. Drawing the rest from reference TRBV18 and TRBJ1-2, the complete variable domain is NAGVMQNPRHLVRRRGQEARLRCSPMKGHSHVYWYRQLPEEGLKFMVYLQKENIIDESGMPKERFSAEFPKEGPSILRIQQVVRGDSAAYFCASSLNAGDGYTFGSGTRLTVV.

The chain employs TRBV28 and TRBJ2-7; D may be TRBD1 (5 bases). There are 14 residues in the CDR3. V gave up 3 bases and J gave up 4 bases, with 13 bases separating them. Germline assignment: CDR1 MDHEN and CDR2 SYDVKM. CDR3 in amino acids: CASSFGDRNYEQYF. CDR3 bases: TGTGCCAGCAGTTTTGGTGACAGAAATTACGAGCAGTACTTC.

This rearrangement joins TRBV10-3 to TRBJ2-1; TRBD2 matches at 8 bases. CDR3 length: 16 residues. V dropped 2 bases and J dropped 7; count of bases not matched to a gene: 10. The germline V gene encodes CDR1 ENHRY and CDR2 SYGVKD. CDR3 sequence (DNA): TGTGCCATCAGTGAGGCACTTGCGGGGGGATTTAATGAGCAGTTCTTC. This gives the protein CAISEALAGGFNEQFF.

The CDR3 DNA is TGTGCCAGCAGTGGACAGGAGAGCTCCTACGAGCAGTACTTC. Its translation: CASSGQESSYEQYF. The V call is TRBV2, the J call TRBJ2-7; D possibly corresponds to TRBD1 (6 bases). The germline gives CDR1 SNHLY, CDR2 FYNNEI. The ends were cut back, 4 bases at V and 0 bases at J, with 10 bases in the middle. This CDR3 has 14 amino acids.

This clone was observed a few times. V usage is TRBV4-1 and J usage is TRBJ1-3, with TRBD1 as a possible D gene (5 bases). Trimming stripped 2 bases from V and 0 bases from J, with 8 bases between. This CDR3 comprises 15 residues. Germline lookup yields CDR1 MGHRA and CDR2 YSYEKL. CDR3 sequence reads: CASSQTGLSGNTIYF. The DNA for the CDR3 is TGCGCCAGCAGCCAAACAGGCCTCTCTGGAAACACCATATATTTT.

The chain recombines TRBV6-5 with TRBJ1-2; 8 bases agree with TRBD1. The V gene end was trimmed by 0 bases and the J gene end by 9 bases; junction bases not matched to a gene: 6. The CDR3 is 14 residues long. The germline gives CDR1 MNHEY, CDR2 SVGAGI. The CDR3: CASSYSPGGASYTF. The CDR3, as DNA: TGTGCCAGCAGTTACTCACCAGGGGGCGCAAGCTACACCTTC.

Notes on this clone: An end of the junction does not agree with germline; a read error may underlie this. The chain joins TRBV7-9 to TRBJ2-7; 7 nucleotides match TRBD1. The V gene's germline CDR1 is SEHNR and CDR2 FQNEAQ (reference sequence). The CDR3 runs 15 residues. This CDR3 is CASSQVQGTSYEQYF. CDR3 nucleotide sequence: TGCGCCAGCAGCCAAGTACAGGGGACATCCTACGAGCAGTACTTC.

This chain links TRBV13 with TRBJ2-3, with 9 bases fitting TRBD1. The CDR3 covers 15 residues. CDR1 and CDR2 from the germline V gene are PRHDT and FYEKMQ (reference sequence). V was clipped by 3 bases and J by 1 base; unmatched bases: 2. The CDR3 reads CASSFRDRGTDTQYF. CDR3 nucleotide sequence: TGTGCCAGCAGCTTCAGGGACAGGGGCACAGATACGCAGTATTTT. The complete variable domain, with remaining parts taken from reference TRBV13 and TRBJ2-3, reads AAGVIQSPRHLIKEKRETATLKCYPIPRHDTVYWYQQGPGQDPQFLISFYEKMQSDKGSIPDRFSAQQFSDYHSELNMSSLELGDSALYFCASSFRDRGTDTQYFGPGTRLTVL.

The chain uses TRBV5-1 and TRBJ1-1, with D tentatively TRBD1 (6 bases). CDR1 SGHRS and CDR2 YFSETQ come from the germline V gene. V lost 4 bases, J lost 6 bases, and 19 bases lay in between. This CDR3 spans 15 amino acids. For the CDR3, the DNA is TGCGCCAGCAGCCTAAACAGGGCTTCGTTCCCTGAAGCTTTCTTT. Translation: CASSLNRASFPEAFF.

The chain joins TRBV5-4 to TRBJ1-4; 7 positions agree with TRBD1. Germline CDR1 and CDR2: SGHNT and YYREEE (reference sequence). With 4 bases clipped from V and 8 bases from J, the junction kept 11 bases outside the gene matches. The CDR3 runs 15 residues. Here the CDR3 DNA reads TGTGCCAGCAGCGGAGGACAGGCCTCGAAGGAAAAACTGTTTTTT. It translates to CASSGGQASKEKLFF.

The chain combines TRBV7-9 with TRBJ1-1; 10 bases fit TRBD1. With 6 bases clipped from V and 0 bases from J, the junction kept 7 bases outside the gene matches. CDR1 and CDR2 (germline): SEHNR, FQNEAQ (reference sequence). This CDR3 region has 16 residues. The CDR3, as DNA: TGTGCCAGCAGAGGAGACAGGGGGCGCTTGAACACTGAAGCTTTCTTT. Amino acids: CASRGDRGRLNTEAFF. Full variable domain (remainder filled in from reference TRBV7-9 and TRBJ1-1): DTGVSQNPRHKITKRGQNVTFRCDPISEHNRLYWYRQTLGQGPEFLTYFQNEAQLEKSRLLSDRFSAERPKGSFSTLEIQRTEQGDSAMYLCASRGDRGRLNTEAFFGQGTRLTVV.

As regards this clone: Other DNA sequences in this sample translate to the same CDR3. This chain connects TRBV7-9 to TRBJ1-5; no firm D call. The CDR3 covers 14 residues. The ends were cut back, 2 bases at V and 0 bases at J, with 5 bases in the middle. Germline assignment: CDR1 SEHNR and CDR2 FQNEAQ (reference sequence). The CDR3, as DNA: TGTGCCAGCAGCTTAACGGTTAGCAATCAGCCCCAGCATTTT. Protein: CASSLTVSNQPQHF.

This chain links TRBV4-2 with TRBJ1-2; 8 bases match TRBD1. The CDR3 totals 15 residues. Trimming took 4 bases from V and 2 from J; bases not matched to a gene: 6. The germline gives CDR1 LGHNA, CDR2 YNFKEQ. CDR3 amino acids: CASSPGTGFNYGYTF. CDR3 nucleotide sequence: TGTGCCAGCAGCCCCGGGACAGGATTCAACTATGGCTACACCTTC.

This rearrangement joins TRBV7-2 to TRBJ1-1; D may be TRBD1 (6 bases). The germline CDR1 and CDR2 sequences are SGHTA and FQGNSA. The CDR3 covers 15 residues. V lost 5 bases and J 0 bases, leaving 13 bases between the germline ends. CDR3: CASSIWGHMNTEAFF. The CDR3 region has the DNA TGTGCCAGCAGCATCTGGGGGCACATGAACACTGAAGCTTTCTTT.

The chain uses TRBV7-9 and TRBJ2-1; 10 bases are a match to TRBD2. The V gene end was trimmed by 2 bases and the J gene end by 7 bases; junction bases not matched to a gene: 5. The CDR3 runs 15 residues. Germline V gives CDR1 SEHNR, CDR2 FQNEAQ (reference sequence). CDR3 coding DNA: TGTGCCAGCAGCTTACTCAGCGGGGGGGCGAATGAGCAGTTCTTC. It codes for CASSLLSGGANEQFF.

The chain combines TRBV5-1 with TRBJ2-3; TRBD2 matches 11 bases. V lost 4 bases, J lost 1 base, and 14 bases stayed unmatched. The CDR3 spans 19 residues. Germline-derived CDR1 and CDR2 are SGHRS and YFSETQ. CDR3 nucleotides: TGCGCCAGCAGCCCCCTCACTAGCGGGGGAAACCCGGGCACAGATACGCAGTATTTT. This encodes CASSPLTSGGNPGTDTQYF. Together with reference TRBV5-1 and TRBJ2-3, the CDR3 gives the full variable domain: KAGVTQTPRYLIKTRGQQVTLSCSPISGHRSVSWYQQTPGQGLQFLFEYFSETQRNKGNFPGRFSGRQFSNSRSEMNVSTLELGDSALYLCASSPLTSGGNPGTDTQYFGPGTRLTVL.

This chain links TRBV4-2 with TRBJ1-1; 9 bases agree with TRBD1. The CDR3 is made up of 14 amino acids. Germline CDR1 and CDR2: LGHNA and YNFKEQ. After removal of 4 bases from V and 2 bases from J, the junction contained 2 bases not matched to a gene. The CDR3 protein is CASSPGQGNTEAFF. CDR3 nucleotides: TGTGCCAGCAGCCCGGGACAGGGAAACACTGAAGCTTTCTTT.

The CDR3 loop is CASSPRQGGYNEQFF. In DNA, the CDR3 is TGTGCCAGCAGCCCCCGACAGGGCGGCTACAATGAGCAGTTCTTC. The chain uses TRBV28 and TRBJ2-1; 7 bases map to TRBD1. The CDR3 has 15 residues. Germline V gene lookup returns CDR1 MDHEN and CDR2 SYDVKM. J gave up 3 bases and V 6 bases, and 8 bases lay outside the gene matches.

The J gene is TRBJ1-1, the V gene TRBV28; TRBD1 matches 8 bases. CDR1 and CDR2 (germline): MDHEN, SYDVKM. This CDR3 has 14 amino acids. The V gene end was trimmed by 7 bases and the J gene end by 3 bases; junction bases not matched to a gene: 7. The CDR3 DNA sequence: TGTGCCAGCACCGCGGACAGGGAGGACACTGAAGCTTTCTTT. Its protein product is CASTADREDTEAFF. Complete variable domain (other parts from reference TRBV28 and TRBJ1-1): DVKVTQSSRYLVKRTGEKVFLECVQDMDHENMFWYRQDPGLGLRLIYFSYDVKMKEKGDIPEGYSVSREKKERFSLILESASTNQTSMYLCASTADREDTEAFFGQGTRLTVV.

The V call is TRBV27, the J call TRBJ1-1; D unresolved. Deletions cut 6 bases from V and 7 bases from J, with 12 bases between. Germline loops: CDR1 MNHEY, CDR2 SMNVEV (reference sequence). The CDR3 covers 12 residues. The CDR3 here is CASRLMGGEAFF. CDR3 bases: TGTGCCAGCAGGCTGATGGGAGGTGAAGCTTTCTTT.

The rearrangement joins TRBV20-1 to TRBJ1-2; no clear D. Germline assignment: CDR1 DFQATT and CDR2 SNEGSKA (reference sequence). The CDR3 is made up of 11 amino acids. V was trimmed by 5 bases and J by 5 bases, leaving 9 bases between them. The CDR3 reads CSALRGYGYTF. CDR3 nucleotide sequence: TGCAGTGCTCTGCGAGGGTATGGCTACACCTTC.

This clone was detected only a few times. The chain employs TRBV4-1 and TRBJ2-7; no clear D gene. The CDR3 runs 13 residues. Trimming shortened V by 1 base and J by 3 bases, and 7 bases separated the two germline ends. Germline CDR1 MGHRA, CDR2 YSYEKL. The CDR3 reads CASSQAPGYEQYF. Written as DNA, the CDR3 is TGCGCCAGCAGCCAAGCCCCGGGCTACGAGCAGTACTTC.

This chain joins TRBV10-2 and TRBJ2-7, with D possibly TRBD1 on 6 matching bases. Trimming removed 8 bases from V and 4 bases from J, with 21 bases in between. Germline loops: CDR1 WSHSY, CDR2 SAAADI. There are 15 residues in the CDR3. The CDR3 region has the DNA TGCGCCAGCGGACAACGCTTGGACAGAGTGTACGAGCAGTACTTC. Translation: CASGQRLDRVYEQYF.

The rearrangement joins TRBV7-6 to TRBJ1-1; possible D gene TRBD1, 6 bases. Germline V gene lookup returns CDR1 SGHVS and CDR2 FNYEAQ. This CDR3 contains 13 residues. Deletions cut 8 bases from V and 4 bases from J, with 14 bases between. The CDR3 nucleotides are TGTGCCAGCCTACAGGGTATGGGCACTGAAGCTTTCTTT. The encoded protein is CASLQGMGTEAFF.

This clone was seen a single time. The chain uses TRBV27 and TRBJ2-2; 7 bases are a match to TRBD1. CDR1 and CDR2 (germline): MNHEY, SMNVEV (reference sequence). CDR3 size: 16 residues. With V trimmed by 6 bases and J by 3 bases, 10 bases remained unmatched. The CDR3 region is CASRLDRDKDTGELFF. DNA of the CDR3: TGTGCCAGCAGGCTAGACAGGGATAAGGACACCGGGGAGCTGTTTTTT.